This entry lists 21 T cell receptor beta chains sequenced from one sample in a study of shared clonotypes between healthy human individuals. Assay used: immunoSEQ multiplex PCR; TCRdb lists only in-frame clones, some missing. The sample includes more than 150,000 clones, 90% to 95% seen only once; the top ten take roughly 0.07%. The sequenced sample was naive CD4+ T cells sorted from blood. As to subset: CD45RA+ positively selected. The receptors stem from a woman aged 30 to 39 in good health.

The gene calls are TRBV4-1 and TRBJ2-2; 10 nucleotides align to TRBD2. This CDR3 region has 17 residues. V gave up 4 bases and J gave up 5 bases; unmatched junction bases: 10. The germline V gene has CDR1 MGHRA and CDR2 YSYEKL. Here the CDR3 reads CASSLLVASGSTGELFF. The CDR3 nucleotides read TGCGCCAGCAGCCTCCTGGTCGCTAGCGGGAGTACCGGGGAGCTGTTTTTT.

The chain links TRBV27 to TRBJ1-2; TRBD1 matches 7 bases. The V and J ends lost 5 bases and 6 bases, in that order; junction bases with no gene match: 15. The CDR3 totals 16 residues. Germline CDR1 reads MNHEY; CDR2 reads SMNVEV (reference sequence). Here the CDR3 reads CASSAAQSTGWHGYTF. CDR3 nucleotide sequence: TGTGCCAGCAGTGCCGCACAATCGACAGGGTGGCATGGCTACACCTTC.

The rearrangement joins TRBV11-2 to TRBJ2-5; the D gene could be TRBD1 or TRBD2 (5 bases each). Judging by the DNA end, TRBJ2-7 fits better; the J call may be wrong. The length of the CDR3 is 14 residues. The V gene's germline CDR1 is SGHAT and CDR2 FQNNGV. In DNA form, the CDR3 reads TGTGCCAGCAGCTTAGGCGGGCAGGGCTACGAGCAGTACTTC. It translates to CASSLGGQGYEQYF.

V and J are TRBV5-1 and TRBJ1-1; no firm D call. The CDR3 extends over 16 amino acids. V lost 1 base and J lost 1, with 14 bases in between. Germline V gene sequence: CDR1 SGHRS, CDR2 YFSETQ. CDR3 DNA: TGCGCCAGCAGCTTGCGGGGTGGTCGATGGAACACTGAAGCTTTCTTT. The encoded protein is CASSLRGGRWNTEAFF.

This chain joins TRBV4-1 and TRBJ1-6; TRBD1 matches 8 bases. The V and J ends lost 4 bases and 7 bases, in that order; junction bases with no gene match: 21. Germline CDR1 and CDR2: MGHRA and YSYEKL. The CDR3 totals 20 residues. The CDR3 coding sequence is TGCGCCAGCAGCCTTCGGATAAGGGGGGCAGGGGGCGCGGGGAATTCACCCCTCCACTTT. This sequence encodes CASSLRIRGAGGAGNSPLHF.

The CDR3 DNA reads as TGTGCCAGCAGCTTACAAAAGAGGGGACAGATACTAGGGACCCAGTACTTC. Translated: CASSLQKRGQILGTQYF. V is TRBV7-9 and J is TRBJ2-5; TRBD1 matches 7 bases. Germline CDR1 SEHNR, CDR2 FQNEAQ (reference sequence). The CDR3 spans 17 residues. Unmatched junction bases numbered 16, after V lost 2 bases and J lost 7 bases.

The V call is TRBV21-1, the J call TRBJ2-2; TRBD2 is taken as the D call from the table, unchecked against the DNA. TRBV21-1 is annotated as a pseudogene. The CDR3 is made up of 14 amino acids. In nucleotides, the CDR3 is TGTGCCAGCGGATCTAGCGGAAACACCGGGGAGCTGTTTTTT. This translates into CASGSSGNTGELFF.

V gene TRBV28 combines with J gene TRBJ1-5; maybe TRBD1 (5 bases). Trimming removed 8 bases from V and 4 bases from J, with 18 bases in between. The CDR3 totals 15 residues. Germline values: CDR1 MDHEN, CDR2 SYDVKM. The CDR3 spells CASARDAPLNQPQHF. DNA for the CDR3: TGTGCCAGCGCACGGGACGCGCCCTTGAATCAGCCCCAGCATTTT.

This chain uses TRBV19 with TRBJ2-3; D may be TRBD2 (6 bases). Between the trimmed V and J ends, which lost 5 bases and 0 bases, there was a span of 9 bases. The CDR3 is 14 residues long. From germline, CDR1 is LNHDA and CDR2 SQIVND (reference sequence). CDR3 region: CASSGGKSTDTQYF. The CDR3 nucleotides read TGTGCCAGTAGTGGCGGGAAAAGCACAGATACGCAGTATTTT.

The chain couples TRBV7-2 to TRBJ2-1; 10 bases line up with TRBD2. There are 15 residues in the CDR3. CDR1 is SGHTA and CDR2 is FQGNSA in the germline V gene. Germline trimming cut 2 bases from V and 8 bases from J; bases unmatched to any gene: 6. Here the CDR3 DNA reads TGTGCCAGCAGCTTACAGGCTAGCGGGAGTGATGAGCAGTTCTTC. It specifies CASSLQASGSDEQFF. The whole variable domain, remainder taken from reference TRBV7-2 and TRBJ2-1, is GAGVSQSPSNKVTEKGKDVELRCDPISGHTALYWYRQSLGQGLEFLIYFQGNSAPDKSGLPSDRFSAERTGGSVSTLTIQRTQQEDSAVYLCASSLQASGSDEQFFGPGTRLTVL.

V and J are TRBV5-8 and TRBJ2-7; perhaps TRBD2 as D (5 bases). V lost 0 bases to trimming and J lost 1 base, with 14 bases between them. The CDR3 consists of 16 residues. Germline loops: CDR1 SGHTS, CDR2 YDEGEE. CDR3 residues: CASSLAGGRGSYEQYF. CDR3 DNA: TGTGCCAGCAGCTTGGCCGGTGGGAGAGGGTCCTACGAGCAGTACTTC.

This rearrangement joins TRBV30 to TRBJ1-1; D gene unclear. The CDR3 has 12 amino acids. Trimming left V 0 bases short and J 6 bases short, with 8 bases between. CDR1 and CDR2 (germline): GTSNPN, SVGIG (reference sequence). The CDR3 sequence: CAWSVGLPEAFF. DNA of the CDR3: TGTGCCTGGAGTGTAGGCCTTCCTGAAGCTTTCTTT.

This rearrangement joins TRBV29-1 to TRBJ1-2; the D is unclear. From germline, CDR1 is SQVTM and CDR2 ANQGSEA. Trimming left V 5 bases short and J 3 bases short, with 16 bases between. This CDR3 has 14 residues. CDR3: CSVPVGGADYGYTF. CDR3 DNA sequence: TGCAGCGTTCCCGTGGGAGGAGCGGACTATGGCTACACCTTC.

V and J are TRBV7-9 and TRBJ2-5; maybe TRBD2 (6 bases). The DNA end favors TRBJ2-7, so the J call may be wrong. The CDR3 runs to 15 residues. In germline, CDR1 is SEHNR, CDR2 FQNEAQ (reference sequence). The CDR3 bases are TGTGCCAGCAGCTTAGGTGGGGGAGGCACCTACGAGCAGTACTTC. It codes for CASSLGGGGTYEQYF.

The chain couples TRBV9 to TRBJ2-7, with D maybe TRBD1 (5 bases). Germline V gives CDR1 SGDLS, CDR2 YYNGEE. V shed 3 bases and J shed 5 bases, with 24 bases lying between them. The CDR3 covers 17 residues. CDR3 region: CASSALPWQGFAHEQYF. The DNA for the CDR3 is TGTGCCAGCAGCGCACTCCCGTGGCAGGGCTTCGCCCACGAGCAGTACTTC.

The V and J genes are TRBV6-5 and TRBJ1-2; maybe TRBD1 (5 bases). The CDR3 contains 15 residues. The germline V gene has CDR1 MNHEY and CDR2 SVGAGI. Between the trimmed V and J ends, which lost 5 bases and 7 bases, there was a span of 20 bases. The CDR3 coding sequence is TGTGCCAGCAGTCCGCCTTTGGGCCGGAGGGGTGGCTACACCTTC. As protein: CASSPPLGRRGGYTF.

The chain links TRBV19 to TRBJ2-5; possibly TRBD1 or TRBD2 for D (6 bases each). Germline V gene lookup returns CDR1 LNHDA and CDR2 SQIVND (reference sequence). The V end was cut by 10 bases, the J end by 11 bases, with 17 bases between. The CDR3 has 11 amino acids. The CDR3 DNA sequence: TGTGCCACGGGGGCGTACGGGGAGCAGTACTTC. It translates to CATGAYGEQYF.

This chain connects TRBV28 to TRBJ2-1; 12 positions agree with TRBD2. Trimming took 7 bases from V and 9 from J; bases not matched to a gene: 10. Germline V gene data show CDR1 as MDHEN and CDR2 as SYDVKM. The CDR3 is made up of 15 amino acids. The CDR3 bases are TGTGCCAGCACAAGCCGGACTAGCGGGAACTTTGAGCAGTTCTTC. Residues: CASTSRTSGNFEQFF.

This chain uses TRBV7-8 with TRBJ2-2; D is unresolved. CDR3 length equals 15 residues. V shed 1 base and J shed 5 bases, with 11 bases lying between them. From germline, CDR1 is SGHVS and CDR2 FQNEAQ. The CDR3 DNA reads TGTGCCAGCAGCTTAGAGGGAATCAGGACCGGGGAGCTGTTTTTT. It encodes CASSLEGIRTGELFF.

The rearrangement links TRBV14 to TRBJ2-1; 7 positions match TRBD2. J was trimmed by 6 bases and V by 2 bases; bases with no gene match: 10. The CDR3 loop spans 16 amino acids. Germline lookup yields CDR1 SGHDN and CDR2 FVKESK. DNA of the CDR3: TGTGCCAGCAGCCAAACCGGGACTACTTTCGGCAATGAGCAGTTCTTC. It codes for CASSQTGTTFGNEQFF.

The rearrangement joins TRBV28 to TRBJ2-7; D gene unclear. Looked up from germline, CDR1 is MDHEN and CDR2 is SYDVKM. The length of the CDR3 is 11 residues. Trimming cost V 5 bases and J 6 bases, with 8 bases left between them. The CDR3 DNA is TGTGCCAGCAGTCCGACCGGCGAGCAGTACTTC. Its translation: CASSPTGEQYF.